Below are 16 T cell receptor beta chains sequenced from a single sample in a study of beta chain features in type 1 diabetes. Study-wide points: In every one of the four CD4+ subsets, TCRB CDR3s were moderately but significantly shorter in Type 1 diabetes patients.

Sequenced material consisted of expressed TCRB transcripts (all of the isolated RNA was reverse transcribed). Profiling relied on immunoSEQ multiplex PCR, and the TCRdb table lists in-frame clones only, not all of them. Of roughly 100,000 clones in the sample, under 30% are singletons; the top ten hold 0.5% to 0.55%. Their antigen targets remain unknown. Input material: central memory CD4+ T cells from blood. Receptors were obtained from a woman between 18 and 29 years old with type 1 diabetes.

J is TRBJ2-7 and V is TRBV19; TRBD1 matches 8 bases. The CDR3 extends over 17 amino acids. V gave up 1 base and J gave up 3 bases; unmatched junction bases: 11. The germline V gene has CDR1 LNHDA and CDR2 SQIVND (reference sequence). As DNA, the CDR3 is TGTGCCAGTAGTATAGGGACTCATTTGGACAGGGTCTACGAGCAGTACGTC. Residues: CASSIGTHLDRVYEQYV.

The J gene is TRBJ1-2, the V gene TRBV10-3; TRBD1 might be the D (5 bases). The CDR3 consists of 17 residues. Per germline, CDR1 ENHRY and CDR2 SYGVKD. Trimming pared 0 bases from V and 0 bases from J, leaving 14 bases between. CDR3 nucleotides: TGTGCCATCAGTGAGTCGCTGCAGGGAGGGGCTAACTATGGCTACACCTTC. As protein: CAISESLQGGANYGYTF.

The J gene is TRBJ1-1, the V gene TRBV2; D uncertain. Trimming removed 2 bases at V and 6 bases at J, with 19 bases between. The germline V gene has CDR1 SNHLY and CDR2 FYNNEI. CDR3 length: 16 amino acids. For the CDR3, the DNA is TGTGCCAGCAGTGAACGTAGTGGGAGCGGTTCCTCTGAAGCTTTCTTT. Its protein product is CASSERSGSGSSEAFF. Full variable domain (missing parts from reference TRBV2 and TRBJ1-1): EPEVTQTPSHQVTQMGQEVILRCVPISNHLYFYWYRQILGQKVEFLVSFYNNEISEKSEIFDDQFSVERPDGSNFTLKIRSTKLEDSAMYFCASSERSGSGSSEAFFGQGTRLTVV.

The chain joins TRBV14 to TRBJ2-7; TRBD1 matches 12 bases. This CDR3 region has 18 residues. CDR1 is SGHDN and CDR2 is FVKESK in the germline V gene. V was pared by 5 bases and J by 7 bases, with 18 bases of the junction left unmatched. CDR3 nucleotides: TGTGCCAGCAGCTCTCCGGGACAGGGGGCTCGGAAGGTTGGGGAGCAGTACGTC. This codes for CASSSPGQGARKVGEQYV.

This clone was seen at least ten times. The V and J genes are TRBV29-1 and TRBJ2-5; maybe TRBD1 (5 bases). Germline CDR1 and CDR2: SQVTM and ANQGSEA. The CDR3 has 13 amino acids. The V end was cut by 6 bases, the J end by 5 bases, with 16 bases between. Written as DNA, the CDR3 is TGCAGCGTAACCTCGACAGCTGTCGAGACCCAGTACTTC. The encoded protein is CSVTSTAVETQYF. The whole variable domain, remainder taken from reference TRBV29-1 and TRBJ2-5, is SAVISQKPSRDICQRGTSLTIQCQVDSQVTMMFWYRQQPGQSLTLIATANQGSEATYESGFVIDKFPISRPNLTFSTLTVSNMSPEDSSIYLCSVTSTAVETQYFGPGTRLLVL.

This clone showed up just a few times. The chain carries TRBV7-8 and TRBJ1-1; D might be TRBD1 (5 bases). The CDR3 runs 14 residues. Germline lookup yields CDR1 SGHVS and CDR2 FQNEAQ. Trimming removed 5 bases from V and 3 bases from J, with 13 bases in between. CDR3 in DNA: TGTGCCAGCAGCCCAGGGAGGTCCTACACTGAAGCTTTCTTT. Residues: CASSPGRSYTEAFF. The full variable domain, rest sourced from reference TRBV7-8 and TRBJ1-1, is GAGVSQSPRYKVAKRGQDVALRCDPISGHVSLFWYQQALGQGPEFLTYFQNEAQLDKSGLPSDRFFAERPEGSVSTLKIQRTQQEDSAVYLCASSPGRSYTEAFFGQGTRLTVV.

The CDR3 DNA follows: TGTGCCAGCAGCCAAGATAGTGGAGTTCGAGAGCAGTACTTC. This sequence encodes CASSQDSGVREQYF. This chain uses TRBV14 with TRBJ2-7, with D uncertain. Deletions cut 0 bases from V and 7 bases from J, with 13 bases between. Per germline, CDR1 SGHDN and CDR2 FVKESK. CDR3 length: 14 residues.

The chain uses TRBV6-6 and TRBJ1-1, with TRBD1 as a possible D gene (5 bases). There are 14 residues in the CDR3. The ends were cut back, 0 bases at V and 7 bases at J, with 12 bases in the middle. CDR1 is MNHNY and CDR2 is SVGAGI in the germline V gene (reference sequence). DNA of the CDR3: TGTGCCAGCAGTTACTCGTCCAGGGAAGATGAAGCTTTCTTT. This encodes CASSYSSREDEAFF.

DNA for the CDR3: TGCAGCGTTGGGGGAGGCGGGAGGGGATACAATGAGCAGTTCTTC. It codes for CSVGGGGRGYNEQFF. The gene calls are TRBV29-1 and TRBJ2-1, with 9 bases identical to TRBD2. This CDR3 region has 15 residues. Germline V gene lookup returns CDR1 SQVTM and CDR2 ANQGSEA. Unmatched junction bases numbered 8, after V lost 4 bases and J lost 4 bases.

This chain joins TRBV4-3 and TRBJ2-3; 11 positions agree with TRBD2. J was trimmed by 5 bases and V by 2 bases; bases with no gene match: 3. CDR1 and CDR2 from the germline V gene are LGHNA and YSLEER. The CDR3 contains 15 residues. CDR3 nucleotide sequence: TGCGCCAGCAGCCAAACTAGCGGGAGAGAAGATACGCAGTATTTT. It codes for CASSQTSGREDTQYF.

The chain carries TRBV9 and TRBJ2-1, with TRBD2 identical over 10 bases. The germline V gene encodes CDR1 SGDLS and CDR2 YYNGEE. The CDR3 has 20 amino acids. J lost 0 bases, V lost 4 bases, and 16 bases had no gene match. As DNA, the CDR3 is TGTGCCAGCAGCTCCTCTCTTTCTAGCGGGAGTCAGAGCTCCTACAATGAGCAGTTCTTC. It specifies CASSSSLSSGSQSSYNEQFF.

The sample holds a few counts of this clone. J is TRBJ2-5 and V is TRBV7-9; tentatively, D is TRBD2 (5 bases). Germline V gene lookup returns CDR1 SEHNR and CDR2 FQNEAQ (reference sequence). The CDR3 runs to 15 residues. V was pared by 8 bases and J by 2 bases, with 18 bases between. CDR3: CASPPERALQETQYF. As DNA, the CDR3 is TGTGCCAGCCCGCCCGAGAGGGCATTACAAGAGACCCAGTACTTC.

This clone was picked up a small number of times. The CDR3 loop is CASSLSGSTGELFF. The CDR3, as DNA: TGCGCCAGCAGCTTATCCGGGAGTACCGGGGAGCTGTTTTTT. The chain uses TRBV5-1 and TRBJ2-2; the D gene is possibly TRBD2 (6 bases). There are 14 residues in the CDR3. V gave up 2 bases and J gave up 5 bases, with 10 bases separating them. Per germline, CDR1 SGHRS and CDR2 YFSETQ.

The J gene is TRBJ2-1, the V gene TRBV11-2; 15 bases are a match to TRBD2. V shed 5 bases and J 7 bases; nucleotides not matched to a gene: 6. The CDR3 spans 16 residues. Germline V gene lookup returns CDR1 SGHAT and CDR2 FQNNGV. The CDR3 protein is CASSPPGTSGRNEQFF. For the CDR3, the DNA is TGTGCCAGCAGCCCACCTGGGACTAGCGGGAGGAATGAGCAGTTCTTC.

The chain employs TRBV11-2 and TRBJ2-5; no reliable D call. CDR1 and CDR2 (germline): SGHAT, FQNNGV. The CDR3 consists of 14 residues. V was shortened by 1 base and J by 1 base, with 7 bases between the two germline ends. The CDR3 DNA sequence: TGTGCCAGCAGCTTAGGGGCTACCCAAGAGACCCAGTACTTC. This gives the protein CASSLGATQETQYF.

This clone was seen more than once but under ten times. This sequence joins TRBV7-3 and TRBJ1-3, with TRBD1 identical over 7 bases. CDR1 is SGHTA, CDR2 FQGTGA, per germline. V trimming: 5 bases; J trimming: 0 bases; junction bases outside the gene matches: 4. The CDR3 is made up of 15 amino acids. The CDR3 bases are TGTGCCAGCAGCCCAACAGGGGACTCTGGAAACACCATATATTTT. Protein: CASSPTGDSGNTIYF.